These 17 T cell receptor beta chains originate from one sample sequenced in a study of blood T cell repertoires in COVID-19. Sequenced by immunoSEQ multiplex PCR; TCRdb stores in-frame clones only, minus some. The table lists 150,000 to 200,000 clones, around 87% of them singletons. Material for sequencing was peripheral blood. The receptor source for this set is a man between 18 and 29 years old with active or convalescent COVID-19.

This chain uses TRBV4-2 with TRBJ2-2, with TRBD2 matching 14 bases. Germline CDR1 reads LGHNA; CDR2 reads YNFKEQ. The CDR3 loop spans 16 amino acids. The V and J ends lost 7 bases and 5 bases, in that order; junction bases with no gene match: 6. The CDR3 bases are TGTGCCAGCACCCAGACTAGCGGGAGGGCTACCGGGGAGCTGTTTTTT. Residues: CASTQTSGRATGELFF.

The chain uses TRBV9 and TRBJ1-2, with a weak D call TRBD1 (5 bases). CDR1 and CDR2 (germline): SGDLS, YYNGEE. V was cut by 4 bases and J by 7 bases, with 17 bases left in between. The CDR3 contains 14 residues. The CDR3 reads CASSQGVLVSGYTF. Here the CDR3 DNA reads TGTGCCAGCAGCCAAGGGGTTTTGGTCAGTGGCTACACCTTC. The full variable domain, with the rest looked up from reference TRBV9 and TRBJ1-2, is DSGVTQTPKHLITATGQRVTLRCSPRSGDLSVYWYQQSLDQGLQFLIQYYNGEERAKGNILERFSAQQFPDLHSELNLSSLELGDSALYFCASSQGVLVSGYTFGSGTRLTVV.

Written as DNA, the CDR3 is TGTGCCAGCAGCCTAACAGGGGGAAACACCATATATTTT. It specifies CASSLTGGNTIYF. This rearrangement joins TRBV11-3 to TRBJ1-3; TRBD1 is a possible D gene (6 bases). The CDR3 has 13 amino acids. V shed 5 bases and J shed 4 bases, with 9 bases lying between them. CDR1 and CDR2 (germline): SGHNT, YENEEA.

This clone was recorded a few times. The CDR3 loop is CASIHGQGSQNSPLHF. CDR3 nucleotide sequence: TGTGCCAGCATCCACGGACAGGGCAGCCAAAATTCACCCCTCCACTTT. This chain connects TRBV6-6 to TRBJ1-6; 8 bases map to TRBD1. Germline values: CDR1 MNHNY, CDR2 SVGAGI (reference sequence). V shed 7 bases, J shed 7 bases, and the junction held 12 bases outside the gene matches. The CDR3 has 16 residues.

This clone was recorded once. The chain employs TRBV29-1 and TRBJ1-2; a possible D gene is TRBD1 (5 bases). The V gene lost 2 bases and the J gene lost 8 bases, with 9 bases spanning the gap. This CDR3 has 11 residues. CDR1 and CDR2 (germline): SQVTM, ANQGSEA. The CDR3, as DNA: TGCAGCGTTGAACTTTCAGGGGGCTACACCTTC. Translation gives CSVELSGGYTF.

The chain joins TRBV7-6 to TRBJ2-2, with 8 nucleotides matching TRBD2. Germline lookup yields CDR1 SGHVS and CDR2 FNYEAQ. The CDR3 runs to 16 residues. Trimming cost V 1 base and J 4 bases; bases outside gene matches: 5. The CDR3 DNA reads TGTGCCAGCAGCTTAGTTACCAGCGGGAGCACCGGGGAGCTGTTTTTT. Its translation: CASSLVTSGSTGELFF.

The CDR3 is CATSRVRGPEKLFF. The CDR3 region has the DNA TGTGCCACCAGCAGAGTTAGGGGCCCCGAAAAACTGTTTTTT. V usage is TRBV15 and J usage is TRBJ1-4, with D perhaps matching TRBD1 (5 bases). Trimming pared 1 base from V and 8 bases from J, leaving 11 bases between. This CDR3 spans 14 amino acids. CDR1 is LNHNV and CDR2 is YYDKDF in the germline V gene (reference sequence).

This chain uses TRBV4-2 with TRBJ2-1; 12 bases are shared with TRBD2. Unmatched junction bases numbered 7, after V lost 2 bases and J lost 5 bases. CDR3 length equals 17 residues. CDR1 and CDR2 from the germline V gene are LGHNA and YNFKEQ. The CDR3 nucleotides are TGTGCCAGCAGCCAACCAGGACTAGCGGGGTTCAACAATGAGCAGTTCTTC. This encodes CASSQPGLAGFNNEQFF.

The V gene is TRBV6-5, the J gene TRBJ1-5; 7 bases are shared with TRBD1. CDR1 and CDR2 (germline): MNHEY, SVGAGI. V lost 6 bases to trimming and J lost 3 bases; unmatched junction nucleotides: 2. This CDR3 is built from 13 residues. The CDR3 loop reads CASRTGSNQPQHF. The CDR3 bases are TGTGCCAGCAGGACAGGGTCCAATCAGCCCCAGCATTTT.

As for this clone: One end of the junction does not line up with germline, which may come from a read error. The V and J genes are TRBV3-1 (or the pseudogene TRBV3-2) and TRBJ1-2; TRBD1 agrees at 8 bases. CDR3 size: 16 residues. Germline lookup yields CDR1 LGHDT and CDR2 YNNKEL (reference sequence). CDR3 sequence reads: CASSQGEDRVSYCYTF. CDR3 DNA sequence: TGTGCCAGCAGCCAAGGAGAGGACAGGGTAAGCTATTGCTACACCTTC.

In its sample, this clone was seen a few times. This chain joins TRBV5-4 and TRBJ1-5, with D maybe TRBD1 (5 bases). This CDR3 spans 14 amino acids. V dropped 0 bases and J dropped 2 bases, with 6 bases sitting between them. CDR1 is SGHNT and CDR2 is YYREEE in the germline V gene (reference sequence). DNA for the CDR3: TGTGCCAGCAGCTTGGGGGGCGGCAATCAGCCCCAGCATTTT. Translation: CASSLGGGNQPQHF.

V and J are TRBV20-1 and TRBJ2-1; no reliable D call. The V end was cut by 5 bases, the J end by 6 bases, with 8 bases between. Germline V CDR1 and CDR2: DFQATT, SNEGSKA (reference sequence). CDR3 length equals 11 residues. The CDR3 DNA is TGCAGTGCTCCGCGACTCAATGAGCAGTTCTTC. Translated, it gives CSAPRLNEQFF.

The chain couples TRBV7-5 to TRBJ2-2; TRBD2 is the table's D call and was not checked against the DNA. TRBV7-5 is listed as a pseudogene. This CDR3 is built from 17 residues. The CDR3 here is CARSISEPAGTAGELFF. The CDR3 coding sequence is TGTGCCAGAAGCATAAGCGAACCAGCGGGAACGGCCGGGGAGCTGTTTTTT.

To note about this clone: The sample carries other DNA sequences with the same CDR3. The gene calls are TRBV9 and TRBJ1-3, with D hard to call. CDR1 and CDR2 (germline): SGDLS, YYNGEE. The CDR3 has 15 amino acids. The V end lost 0 bases, the J end lost 1 base, and 8 bases lay between the germline ends. CDR3 bases: TGTGCCAGCAGCGTAGGGCAGTCTTCTGGAAACACCATATATTTT. It encodes CASSVGQSSGNTIYF.

The chain uses TRBV5-1 and TRBJ1-2; D gene uncertain. Trimming took off 0 bases at V and 7 bases at J, with 13 bases between the two ends. Germline CDR1 and CDR2: SGHRS and YFSETQ. This CDR3 contains 14 residues. The CDR3 loop is CASSLEFSPGGYTF. The CDR3 DNA reads as TGCGCCAGCAGCTTGGAGTTTTCCCCGGGTGGCTACACCTTC.

This clone was picked up one time. CDR3 coding DNA: TGTGCCAGCAGCCCTCGGACAGGGTCGAACACCGGGGAGCTGTTTTTT. It yields the protein CASSPRTGSNTGELFF. This chain joins TRBV7-9 and TRBJ2-2, with 8 nucleotides matching TRBD1. J lost 0 bases, V lost 5 bases, and 5 bases had no gene match. The CDR3 covers 16 residues. Per germline, CDR1 SEHNR and CDR2 FQNEAQ (reference sequence). The full variable domain, in which reference TRBV7-9 and TRBJ2-2 provide the parts outside the CDR3, is DTGVSQNPRHKITKRGQNVTFRCDPISEHNRLYWYRQTLGQGPEFLTYFQNEAQLEKSRLLSDRFSAERPKGSFSTLEIQRTEQGDSAMYLCASSPRTGSNTGELFFGEGSRLTVL.

The rearrangement joins TRBV18 to TRBJ2-1; TRBD2 aligns across 13 bases. This CDR3 region has 19 residues. With V trimmed by 3 bases and J by 10 bases, 18 bases remained unmatched. Germline V CDR1 and CDR2: KGHSH, LQKENI. The CDR3 DNA sequence: TGTGCCAGCTCACCGCGGCGGTTTTCTGGGACTAGCGGGGTTATAGAGCAGTTCTTC. It encodes CASSPRRFSGTSGVIEQFF.